The source of this T cell receptor (beta chain) is a study of blood T cell repertoires in COVID-19. The V end was cut by 2 bases, the J end by 4 bases, with 14 bases between. The germline CDR1 and CDR2 sequences are MNHEY and SVGAGI. The CDR3 contains 15 residues. Assignments of participants to cohorts depended upon their own reported clinical history. Some clones are missing from TCRdb's copy, which holds only in-frame ones; the method was immunoSEQ multiplex PCR. The sample holds about 380,000 clones, more than 75% seen once. The receptor's source is a man aged 25 to 40 who had recovered from COVID-19. The gene calls are TRBV6-5 and TRBJ1-1; D may be TRBD1 (5 bases). The material sequenced was PBMCs or T cells enriched from blood (not recorded which). The CDR3 protein is CASSYRVYQGTEAFF. CDR3 sequence (DNA): TGTGCCAGCAGTTACCGTGTCTACCAGGGCACTGAAGCTTTCTTT.